This is a list of T cell receptor beta chains from one sample in a study of regulatory T cells in long-lasting Graves disease. Via MiXCR, TCRdb re-called the multiplex PCR reads, giving one row per CDR3 protein. The sample yields 400,000 to 550,000 distinct CDR3 sequences, around 15% seen once. These data also featured in a second study, about T cells in Graves' hyperthyroidism and ophthalmopathy.

Sequenced material: peripheral blood mononuclear cells (PBMCs), taken at new diagnosis, from a patient treated with antithyroid drugs. These receptors all come from a woman under 40 with Graves disease. CDR3s include the opening cysteine and the closing phenylalanine or tryptophan. The D gene is left open where the match is weak.

v_gene	j_gene	d_gene	CDR3aa
TRBV3-1	TRBJ2-3	NA	CASSRWDNTDTQYF
TRBV7-2	TRBJ2-6	NA	CASSNSGANVLTF
TRBV14	TRBJ2-7	TRBD2	CASSQGGLAGVGYYEQYF
TRBV12-3/TRBV12-4	TRBJ2-4	TRBD2	CASRGRSSGRAWGKNIQYF
TRBV30	TRBJ1-1	NA	CAWSAHTDAFF
TRBV15	TRBJ1-1	NA	CATSRMGAAEAFF
TRBV19	TRBJ1-2	TRBD1	CASRPWTGGSSNYGYTF
TRBV2	TRBJ1-1	NA	CASSEDGAAGTEAFF
TRBV30	TRBJ1-1	NA	CAWIAVGEAFF
TRBV2	TRBJ2-7	TRBD2	CASSTLAGGNYEQYF
TRBV7-2	TRBJ2-7	TRBD1	CASSLGGQASYEQYF
TRBV5-1	TRBJ1-2	NA	CASSLGPGTNYGYTF
TRBV7-2	TRBJ1-1	NA	CASSLGHSNTEAFF
TRBV5-1	TRBJ1-1	TRBD1	CASSWATGGVGHTEAFF
TRBV5-5	TRBJ1-1	NA	CASSLESSRAEAFF